This T cell receptor beta chain was found in a study of T cells in Graves' hyperthyroidism and ophthalmopathy. General study findings and limits: Most expanded thyroid clonotypes above 0.001 also appeared in blood. By a 13 V-J model, ophthalmopathy was set apart from stable hyperthyroidism.

J was trimmed by 9 bases and V by 4 bases; bases with no gene match: 9. From germline, CDR1 is SGDLS and CDR2 YYNGEE. This CDR3 comprises 15 residues. The table lists this clonotype with a few counts. The antigen remains unidentified. Using RNA transcripts as the source, TCR beta CDR3 regions were amplified. The TCR CDR3 was amplified in a first-round RT-PCR using the HTBI primer set. TCRdb passed the multiplex PCR reads through MiXCR, listing each CDR3 protein once. The sample lists about 420,000 distinct CDR3 sequences, 15% to 18% occurring once. This receptor was obtained from a woman aged 18-29 years with Graves' hyperthyroidism. Sequences were obtained from blood. This sequence joins TRBV9 and TRBJ2-1, with 11 bases fitting TRBD2. The CDR3 region has the DNA TGTGCCAGCAGCCAACTAGCGGGGGTTCACGGTGAGCAGTTCTTC. This sequence encodes CASSQLAGVHGEQFF.